These 13 T cell receptor beta chains share one sample of origin, sequenced in a study of shared clonotypes between healthy human individuals (dated by TCRdb to about 2020). The library was obtained by the immunoSEQ multiplex PCR assay. Sourced from immuneACCESS, this table was stored by TCRdb with only in-frame sequences that have V and J called. A share of the clones is absent; for the studies checked, an unresolved V gene accounts for under half, and the remainder has no known explanation. The sample data list just over 2,000,000 clones, and about 95% of these were observed just once. Roughly 1% of the sample is taken by the ten largest. CD8 naive samples were obtained by positive selection for CCR7 among CD45RO-negative cells, yielding a CD45RA+CCR7+ population from which TemRA cells were excluded. Sample: naive CD8+ T cells sorted from blood. The cell subset or site tag for this specimen amounts to: CD45RA+CCR7+. These receptors came from a man younger than 35 in good health.

V is TRBV7-8 and J is TRBJ1-5; D ambiguous. The CDR3 loop spans 14 amino acids. Germline CDR1 SGHVS, CDR2 FQNEAQ. V was pared by 5 bases and J by 7 bases, with 15 bases between. In nucleotides, the CDR3 is TGTGCCAGCAGCGCAGTCGGGTATGGGCAGCCCCAGCATTTT. Encoded protein: CASSAVGYGQPQHF.

J is TRBJ2-5 and V is TRBV30; D uncertain. From germline, CDR1 is GTSNPN and CDR2 SVGIG (reference sequence). V was pared by 1 base and J by 0 bases, with 12 bases between. This CDR3 spans 15 amino acids. CDR3 amino acids: CAWSATRTDQETQYF. The CDR3 DNA is TGTGCCTGGAGTGCCACACGGACGGACCAAGAGACCCAGTACTTC.

The chain links TRBV16 to TRBJ2-7; 7 nucleotides agree with TRBD2. The germline gives CDR1 KGHSY, CDR2 FQNENV. Trimming at V came to 3 bases and at J to 5 bases, leaving 4 bases not matched to a gene. This CDR3 has 13 residues. CDR3: CASSQPGTNEQYF. For the CDR3, the DNA is TGTGCCAGCAGCCAGCCCGGGACTAACGAGCAGTACTTC.

The count of this clone is one. This chain links TRBV2 with TRBJ2-7, with D perhaps being TRBD1 or TRBD2 (5 bases each). This CDR3 contains 13 residues. CDR1 and CDR2 (germline): SNHLY, FYNNEI. V lost 5 bases and J lost 3, with 11 bases in between. The CDR3: CASSPRGYYEQYF. The CDR3 DNA follows: TGTGCCAGCAGTCCTCGGGGCTACTACGAGCAGTACTTC.

In this sample, this clone turned up once. The chain is built from TRBV28 and TRBJ2-1; TRBD2 matches at 7 bases. This CDR3 contains 11 residues. V gave up 7 bases and J gave up 9 bases; unmatched junction bases: 3. Per the germline V gene, CDR1 is MDHEN and CDR2 is SYDVKM. The CDR3, as DNA: TGTGCCAGCACCGGGGAGGGTGAGCAGTTCTTC. Its translation is CASTGEGEQFF.

This rearrangement joins TRBV6-6 to TRBJ2-7; possibly TRBD2 for D (5 bases). The CDR3 has 15 amino acids. Germline V CDR1 and CDR2: MNHNY, SVGAGI (reference sequence). Trimming took 0 bases from V and 6 from J, leaving 15 bases between them. The CDR3 DNA reads TGTGCCAGCAGTTACTCGAACGGGGAGTTGAGCGAGCAGTACTTC. Translated, it gives CASSYSNGELSEQYF.

The CDR3 spells CASSQGPGIQETQYF. Written as DNA, the CDR3 is TGCGCCAGCAGCCAGGGGCCAGGGATCCAAGAGACCCAGTACTTC. The chain joins TRBV4-3 to TRBJ2-5; a weak D match, TRBD1 (5 bases). This CDR3 is 15 amino acids long. The V gene lost 3 bases and the J gene lost 1 base, with 12 bases spanning the gap. CDR1 and CDR2 from the germline V gene are LGHNA and YSLEER.

V is TRBV27 and J is TRBJ1-4; D gene unclear. CDR1 and CDR2 (germline): MNHEY, SMNVEV (reference sequence). This CDR3 is 13 amino acids long. Between the trimmed V and J ends, which lost 1 base and 8 bases, there was a span of 8 bases. In nucleotides, the CDR3 is TGTGCCAGCAGTTTATGGACCAAAGAAAAACTGTTTTTT. Residues: CASSLWTKEKLFF.

The rearrangement joins TRBV19 to TRBJ1-2; 7 positions match TRBD1. This CDR3 is 13 amino acids long. V was clipped by 9 bases and J by 3 bases; unmatched bases: 7. Germline V gene data show CDR1 as LNHDA and CDR2 as SQIVND (reference sequence). The CDR3 sequence: CASRAGQYYGYTF. As DNA, the CDR3 is TGTGCCAGCCGAGCGGGACAGTACTATGGCTACACCTTC.

This rearrangement joins TRBV6-6 to TRBJ2-7; D is unclear. V was clipped by 8 bases and J by 3 bases, with 14 bases between them. Germline CDR1 is MNHNY and CDR2 is SVGAGI (reference sequence). CDR3 length: 13 amino acids. CDR3 protein: CASSVGTGYEQYF. CDR3 in DNA: TGTGCCAGCTCGGTGGGCACCGGCTACGAGCAGTACTTC.

V gene TRBV29-1 combines with J gene TRBJ2-3; perhaps TRBD1 as D (7 bases). The V end was cut by 6 bases, the J end by 2 bases, with 18 bases between. Germline CDR1 SQVTM, CDR2 ANQGSEA. The CDR3 contains 15 residues. In nucleotides, the CDR3 is TGCAGCGTAGACGGTGGACAGGACTACACAGATACGCAGTATTTT. This codes for CSVDGGQDYTDTQYF.

As to this clone: Other DNA sequences in the same sample also yield this CDR3. The chain is built from TRBV11-2 and TRBJ2-7; D is possibly TRBD1 (6 bases). With 5 bases removed from V and 1 base from J, the gap between germline ends came to 9 bases. The CDR3 has 13 amino acids. The germline gives CDR1 SGHAT, CDR2 FQNNGV. The CDR3 here is CASSPGHSYEQYF. In DNA form, the CDR3 reads TGTGCCAGCAGCCCGGGACATTCCTACGAGCAGTACTTC.

The rearrangement joins TRBV2 to TRBJ2-5; D is ambiguous. V was trimmed by 6 bases and J by 4 bases, leaving 6 bases between them. This CDR3 comprises 11 residues. Germline V CDR1 and CDR2: SNHLY, FYNNEI. CDR3 nucleotides: TGTGCCAGCAGATTAAGAGAGACCCAGTACTTC. Translation gives CASRLRETQYF.